The TCR beta chain described here comes from a study of cytomegalovirus exposure and HLA in healthy donors. Repertoires were generated with immunoSEQ multiplex PCR, while TCRdb's copy carries only in-frame clones and drops some. The profile shows about 88,000 clones, 80% to 85% of them singletons. Germline lookup yields CDR1 MDHEN and CDR2 SYDVKM. The CDR3 runs 16 residues. With 4 bases removed from V and 2 bases from J, the gap between germline ends came to 18 bases. Study-level results: Reportedly, diagnosis of cytomegalovirus status by the classifier showed high specificity and sensitivity. Some public TCRs appeared in many individuals, while most sequences were rare.

A remark on this clone: Its antigen is still unknown.

The sample comprised PBMCs. This chain joins TRBV28 and TRBJ2-7; D may be TRBD1 (6 bases). This TCR was recovered from a woman under 30 in good health and CMV-seropositive. The CDR3 here is CASSSLRGRRTYEQYF. As DNA, the CDR3 is TGTGCCAGCAGTTCCCTCAGGGGCCGACGAACCTACGAGCAGTACTTC.